This TCR beta chain was recorded in a study of T cell responses to AZD1222 COVID-19 vaccine. Whole-study context: Whether given at about 4 or about 12 weeks, second doses were pooled. Study observations and caveats: The study found vaccine-associated CD4 TCRs spanning spike, dominant at 160-218 and 743-854. None of the repertoires were sampled until the peak T cell response had passed. Reports say nearly half of spike-specific TCRs go after unmutated variant regions.

Germline values: CDR1 MNHEY, CDR2 SMNVEV (reference sequence). The CDR3 contains 15 residues. V gave up 3 bases and J gave up 3 bases; unmatched junction bases: 0. This table comes from immunoSEQ multiplex PCR, and its TCRdb copy is limited to in-frame clones, with some not included. Counted here are tens of thousands of clones, around nine tenths occurring once; the ten biggest clones make up around 21%. In regard to this clone: What it recognizes is unknown.

This TCR was sampled from an adult in good health. This rearrangement joins TRBV27 to TRBJ2-1; 12 positions agree with TRBD2. This specimen consisted of peripheral blood, obtained on day 0 of AZD1222 vaccination. The CDR3 bases are TGTGCCAGCAGTTTGACTAGCGGGAGCTACAATGAGCAGTTCTTC. Translation: CASSLTSGSYNEQFF.